A selection of T cell receptor beta chains follows, all from one sample in a study of T cells in Graves' hyperthyroidism and ophthalmopathy. TCRdb re-derived calls from the multiplex PCR reads in MiXCR, one entry per CDR3 protein. Of some 510,000 distinct CDR3 sequences listed, 20% to 25% are singletons. Sample: blood. Source of these receptors: a man between 18 and 29 years old with Graves' hyperthyroidism. The CDR3 runs from the conserved cysteine through the conserved F or W. D genes are given only for firm matches. Size is omitted from some rows. Given values are once, few, many or a class for expanded clones.

v_call	j_call	clone_size	d_call	cdr3_aa	cdr3_nt
TRBV10-3	TRBJ2-3	few	TRBD2	CAISRQASGGASTDTQYF	TGTGCCATCAGCCGTCAGGCTAGCGGGGGGGCATCCACAGATACGCAGTATTTT
TRBV12-3/TRBV12-4	TRBJ1-2	-	TRBD1	CASSFLDRVYGYTF	TGCGCCAGCAGTTTCCTGGACAGGGTCTATGGCTACACCTTC
TRBV5-1	TRBJ2-7	-	-	CASSPRGGEIAEQYF	TGCGCCAGCAGCCCGAGGGGGGGAGAGATAGCCGAGCAGTACTTC
TRBV30	TRBJ1-2	few	-	CAWSQTVRGPRNTF	TGTGCCTGGAGTCAAACGGTTAGGGGACCCCGCAACACCTTC
TRBV28	TRBJ1-1	-	-	CASRGGDDTEASF	TGTGCCAGCAGAGGAGGGGATGATACTGAAGCTTCCTTT
TRBV12-3/TRBV12-4	TRBJ1-2	-	-	CASSDGFAGYTF	TGTGCCAGCTCCGACGGGTTCGCGGGCTACACCTTC
TRBV28	TRBJ2-7	-	-	CASSLTGSREQYF	TGTGCCAGCAGTTTAACGGGATCTCGCGAGCAGTACTTC
TRBV24-1	TRBJ2-7	-	TRBD1	CATSDSRDRAYEQYF	TGTGCCACCAGTGATTCCCGGGACAGGGCCTACGAGCAGTACTTC
TRBV2	TRBJ1-2	-	-	CASSEDSSTLYGYTF	TGTGCCAGCAGTGAAGACAGTTCCACCCTCTATGGCTACACCTTC
TRBV28	TRBJ2-2	many	-	CAIAPRTGELFF	TGTGCCATTGCGCCGAGGACCGGGGAGCTGTTTTTT
TRBV12-3/TRBV12-4	TRBJ1-1	many	-	CASSGKPQTFRGTEAFF	TGTGCCAGCAGTGGGAAGCCCCAGACATTTAGAGGCACTGAAGCTTTCTTT
TRBV28	TRBJ2-2	many	-	CASSPSGNTGELFF	TGTGCCAGCAGTCCCTCAGGGAACACCGGGGAGCTGTTTTTT
TRBV9	TRBJ2-7	few	-	CASSVGDAYEQYF	TGTGCCAGCAGCGTAGGCGATGCCTACGAGCAGTACTTC
TRBV20-1	TRBJ2-7	many	-	CSASGADFAYEQYF	TGCAGTGCTAGCGGAGCCGACTTCGCCTACGAGCAGTACTTC
TRBV12-3/TRBV12-4	TRBJ2-7	few	-	CASTLGQSLYEQYF	TGTGCCAGCACCTTGGGGCAGTCGCTCTACGAGCAGTACTTC
TRBV2	TRBJ1-5	-	-	CASIAEGLCNQPQHF	TGTGCCAGCATTGCGGAGGGACTTTGCAATCAGCCCCAGCATTTT
TRBV29-1	TRBJ1-5	many	TRBD1	CSVRLTGGNQPQHF	TGCAGCGTTCGCCTGACAGGGGGAAATCAGCCCCAGCATTTT
TRBV11-2	TRBJ2-7	-	-	CASSLDGTRSEQYF	TGTGCCAGCAGCTTAGACGGCACCCGCTCCGAGCAGTACTTC
TRBV3-1	TRBJ1-1	many	-	CASSQEIRAVNTEAFF	TGTGCCAGCAGCCAAGAAATCAGGGCTGTGAACACTGAAGCTTTCTTT
TRBV20-1	TRBJ1-1	-	TRBD1	CSARRGETEAFF	TGCAGTGCCCGCAGGGGGGAGACTGAAGCTTTCTTT
TRBV4-2	TRBJ1-2	many	-	CASSQELGGFYGYTF	TGTGCCAGCAGCCAAGAACTCGGGGGCTTCTATGGCTACACCTTC
TRBV9	TRBJ1-2	many	-	CASSVKWGSNYGYTF	TGTGCCAGCAGCGTAAAATGGGGCAGCAACTATGGCTACACCTTC
TRBV13	TRBJ2-7	-	-	CASSIMGEQYF	TGTGCCAGCAGCATCATGGGGGAGCAGTACTTC
TRBV6-5	TRBJ1-2	many	-	CASSYSVTGGYTF	TGTGCCAGCAGTTACTCTGTCACGGGGGGCTACACCTTC
TRBV7-2	TRBJ2-7	many	TRBD2	CASSLTSGGLGEQYF	TGTGCCAGCAGCTTAACTAGCGGGGGGCTGGGAGAGCAGTACTTC
TRBV11-2	TRBJ2-7	many	TRBD2	CASLGIASGRNSYEQYF	TGTGCCAGCCTGGGTATAGCTAGCGGGAGAAACTCCTACGAGCAGTACTTC
TRBV6-1	TRBJ2-7	many	-	CASFIPYEQYF	TGTGCCAGCTTTATTCCCTACGAGCAGTACTTC
TRBV6-1	TRBJ2-2	many	-	CASSEAGRETGELFF	TGTGCCAGCAGTGAAGCTGGCAGGGAAACCGGGGAGCTGTTTTTT
TRBV11-2	TRBJ2-2	many	-	CASSPAGTPTGELFF	TGTGCCAGCAGCCCCGCCGGGACGCCCACCGGGGAGCTGTTTTTT